Described below is a single TCR beta chain sequence and its context. Its antigen remains unidentified. Full-length variable regions came from constant-region reverse primers plus semi-nested Nested Universal Primer A PCR. TCRdb re-analysed the 5' RACE reads in MiXCR, keeping a single row per CDR3 protein. The data show about 40,000 distinct CDR3 sequences, under 20% seen once. CD25-based Treg depletion was applied to purified naive CD4+ T cells. Study-level points and caveats: Whole repertoires were not studied in the larger cohort, only one V-J beta rearrangement.

The V end was cut by 0 bases, the J end by 5 bases, with 14 bases between. This CDR3 has 16 amino acids. Germline V gene sequence: CDR1 MGHRA, CDR2 YSYEKL. The material sequenced was naive CD4+ T cells sorted from a lymph node. The subset here: naive CD4+ T cells, CD4+CD45RA+CD25-. The clonotype originates from a female donor with breast cancer. The rearrangement links TRBV4-1 to TRBJ1-5, with D tentatively TRBD1 (6 bases). The CDR3 protein is CASSQESKDRYQPQHF. The CDR3 coding sequence is TGCGCCAGCAGCCAAGAGTCAAAGGACAGATATCAGCCCCAGCATTTT.